The rows below give T cell receptor beta chains drawn from one sample of a study of T cell responses to AZD1222 COVID-19 vaccine. Only in-frame clones appear in the TCRdb table, and some are missing; sequencing was by immunoSEQ multiplex PCR. The sample contains about 150,000 clones, approximately 80% of which appear only once. The material was peripheral blood, obtained on day 0 of AZD1222 vaccination. The receptors come from an adult in good health. CDR3s include the opening cysteine and the closing phenylalanine or tryptophan.

j_call: TRBJ2-7; v_call: TRBV3-1/TRBV3-2; cdr3_length: 12; cdr3_aa: CASSLSNYEQYF
j_call: TRBJ1-1; v_call: TRBV7-2; cdr3_length: 15; cdr3_aa: CASSLSSWEYTEAFF
j_call: TRBJ1-1; v_call: TRBV12-3/TRBV12-4; cdr3_length: 13; cdr3_aa: CASSLQGDTEAFF
j_call: TRBJ2-7; v_call: TRBV27; cdr3_length: 14; cdr3_aa: CASSLTGGRNEQYF
j_call: TRBJ1-4; v_call: TRBV14; cdr3_length: 16; cdr3_aa: CASSQEAQATNEKLFF
j_call: TRBJ2-2; v_call: TRBV2; cdr3_length: 15; cdr3_aa: CASTPGQANTGELFF
j_call: TRBJ2-7; v_call: TRBV7-2; cdr3_length: 18; cdr3_aa: CASSLVRSASGSSYEQYF
j_call: TRBJ1-5; v_call: TRBV12-5; cdr3_length: 12; cdr3_aa: CASGYDHQPQHF
j_call: TRBJ1-6; v_call: TRBV30; cdr3_length: 15; cdr3_aa: CAWRAGRSYNSPLHF
j_call: TRBJ1-2; v_call: TRBV11-1; cdr3_length: 12; cdr3_aa: CASSWENYGYTF
j_call: TRBJ2-7; v_call: TRBV5-6; cdr3_length: 12; cdr3_aa: CASSLGQSEQYF